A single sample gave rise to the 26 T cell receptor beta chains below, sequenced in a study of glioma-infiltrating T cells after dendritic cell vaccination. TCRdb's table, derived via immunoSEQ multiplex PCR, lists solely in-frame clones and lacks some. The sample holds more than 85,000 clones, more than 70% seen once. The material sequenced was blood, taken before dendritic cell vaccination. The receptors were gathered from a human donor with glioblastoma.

CDR3 amino acids: CAVRLAGGVETQYF. DNA of the CDR3: TGTGCCGTCCGACTAGCGGGGGGGGTAGAGACCCAGTACTTC. The genes are TRBV6-6 and TRBJ2-5; TRBD2 matches at 14 bases. Germline assignment: CDR1 MNHNY and CDR2 SVGAGI (reference sequence). The CDR3 has 14 amino acids. J was trimmed by 4 bases and V by 11 bases; bases with no gene match: 6.

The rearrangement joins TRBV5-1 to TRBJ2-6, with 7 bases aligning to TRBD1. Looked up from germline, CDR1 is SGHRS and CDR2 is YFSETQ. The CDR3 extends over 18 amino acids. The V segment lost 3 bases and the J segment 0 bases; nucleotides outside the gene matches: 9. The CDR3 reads CASSYPPGQSSGANVLTF. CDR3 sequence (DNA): TGCGCCAGCAGCTACCCCCCGGGACAGAGCTCTGGGGCCAACGTCCTGACTTTC.

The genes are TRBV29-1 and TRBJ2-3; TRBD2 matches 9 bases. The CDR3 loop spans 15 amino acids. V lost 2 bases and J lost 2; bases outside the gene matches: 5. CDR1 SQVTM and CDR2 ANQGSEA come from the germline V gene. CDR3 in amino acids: CSVETLAGITDTQYF. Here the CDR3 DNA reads TGCAGCGTTGAAACCCTAGCGGGAATCACAGATACGCAGTATTTT.

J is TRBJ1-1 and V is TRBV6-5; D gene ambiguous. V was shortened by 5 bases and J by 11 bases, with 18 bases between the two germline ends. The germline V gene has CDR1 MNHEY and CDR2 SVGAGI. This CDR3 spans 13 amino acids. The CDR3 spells CASSTTSGGLAFF. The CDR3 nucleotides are TGTGCCAGCAGTACAACATCTGGAGGGTTGGCTTTCTTT.

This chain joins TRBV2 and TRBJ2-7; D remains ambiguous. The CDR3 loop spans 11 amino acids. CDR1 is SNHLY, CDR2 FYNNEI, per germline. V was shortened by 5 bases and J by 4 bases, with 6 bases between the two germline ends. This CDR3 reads CASSPQYEQYF. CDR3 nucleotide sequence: TGTGCCAGCAGTCCACAATACGAGCAGTACTTC.

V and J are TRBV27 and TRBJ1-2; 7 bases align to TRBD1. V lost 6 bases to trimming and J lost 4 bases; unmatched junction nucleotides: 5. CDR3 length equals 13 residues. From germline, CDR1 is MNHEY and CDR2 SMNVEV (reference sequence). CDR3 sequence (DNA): TGTGCCAGCAGCTCGACAGGGTTCTATGGCTACACCTTC. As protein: CASSSTGFYGYTF.

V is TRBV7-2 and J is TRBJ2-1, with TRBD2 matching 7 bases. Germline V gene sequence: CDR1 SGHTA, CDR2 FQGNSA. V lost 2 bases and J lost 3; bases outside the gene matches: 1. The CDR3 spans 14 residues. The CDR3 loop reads CASSLWEGYNEQFF. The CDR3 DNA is TGTGCCAGCAGCTTATGGGAGGGCTACAATGAGCAGTTCTTC.

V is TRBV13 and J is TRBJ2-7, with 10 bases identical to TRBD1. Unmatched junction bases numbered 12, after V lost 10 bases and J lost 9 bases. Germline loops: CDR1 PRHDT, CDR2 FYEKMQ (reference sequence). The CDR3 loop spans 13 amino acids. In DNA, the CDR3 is TGTGCCACCTCCCCGGACAGGGGGTCAGGGCAGTACTTC. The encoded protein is CATSPDRGSGQYF.

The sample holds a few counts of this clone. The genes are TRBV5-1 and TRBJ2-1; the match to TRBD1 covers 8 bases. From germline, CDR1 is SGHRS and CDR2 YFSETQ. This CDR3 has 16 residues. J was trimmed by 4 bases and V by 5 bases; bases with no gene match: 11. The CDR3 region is CASSYYRQGPYNEQFF. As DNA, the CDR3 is TGCGCCAGCAGTTACTACCGACAGGGGCCGTACAATGAGCAGTTCTTC. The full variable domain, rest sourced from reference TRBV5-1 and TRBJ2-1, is KAGVTQTPRYLIKTRGQQVTLSCSPISGHRSVSWYQQTPGQGLQFLFEYFSETQRNKGNFPGRFSGRQFSNSRSEMNVSTLELGDSALYLCASSYYRQGPYNEQFFGPGTRLTVL.

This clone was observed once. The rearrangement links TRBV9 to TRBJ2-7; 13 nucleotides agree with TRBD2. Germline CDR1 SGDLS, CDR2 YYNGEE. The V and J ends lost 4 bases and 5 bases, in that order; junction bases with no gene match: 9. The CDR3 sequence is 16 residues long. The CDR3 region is CASSYGLAGVEDEQYF. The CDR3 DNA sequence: TGTGCCAGCAGCTACGGACTAGCGGGAGTAGAGGACGAGCAGTACTTC.

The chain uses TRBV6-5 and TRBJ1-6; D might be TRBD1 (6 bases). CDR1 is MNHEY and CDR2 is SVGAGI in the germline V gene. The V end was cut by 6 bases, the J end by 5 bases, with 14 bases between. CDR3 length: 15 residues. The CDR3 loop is CASRPWEGDNSPLHF. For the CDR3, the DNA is TGTGCCAGCAGACCATGGGAGGGGGATAATTCACCCCTCCACTTT.

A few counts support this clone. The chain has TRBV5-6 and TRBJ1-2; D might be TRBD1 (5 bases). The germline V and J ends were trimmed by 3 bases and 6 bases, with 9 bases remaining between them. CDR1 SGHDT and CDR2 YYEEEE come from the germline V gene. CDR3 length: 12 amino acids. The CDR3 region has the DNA TGTGCCAGCAGCTGGGGGGGGGATGGCTACACCTTC. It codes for CASSWGGDGYTF.

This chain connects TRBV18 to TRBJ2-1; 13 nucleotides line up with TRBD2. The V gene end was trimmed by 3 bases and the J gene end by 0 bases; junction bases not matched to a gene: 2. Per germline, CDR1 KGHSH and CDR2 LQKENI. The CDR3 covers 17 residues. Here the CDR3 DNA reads TGTGCCAGCTCACCCAGGACTAGCGGGAGCTCCTACAATGAGCAGTTCTTC. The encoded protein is CASSPRTSGSSYNEQFF.

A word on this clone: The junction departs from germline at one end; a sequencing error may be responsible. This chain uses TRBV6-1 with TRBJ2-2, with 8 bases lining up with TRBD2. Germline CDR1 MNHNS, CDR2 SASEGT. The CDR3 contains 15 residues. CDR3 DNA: TGTGCCAGCAGTGCGAGACTAGCGAAGACCGGGGAGCTGTTTTTT. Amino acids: CASSARLAKTGELFF.

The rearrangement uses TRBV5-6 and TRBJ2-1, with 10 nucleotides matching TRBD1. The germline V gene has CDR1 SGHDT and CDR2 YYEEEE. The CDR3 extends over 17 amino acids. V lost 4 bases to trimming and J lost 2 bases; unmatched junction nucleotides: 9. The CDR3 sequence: CASSSRDRGSTYNEQFF. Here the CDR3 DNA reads TGTGCCAGCAGCAGCCGGGACAGGGGTTCGACCTACAATGAGCAGTTCTTC.

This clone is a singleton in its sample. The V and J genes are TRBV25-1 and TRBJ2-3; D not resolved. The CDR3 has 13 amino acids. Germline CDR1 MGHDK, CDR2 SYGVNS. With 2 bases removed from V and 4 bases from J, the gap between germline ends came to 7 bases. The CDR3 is CASSEPLPDTQYF. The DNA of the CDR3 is TGTGCCAGCAGTGAACCCCTCCCAGATACGCAGTATTTT.

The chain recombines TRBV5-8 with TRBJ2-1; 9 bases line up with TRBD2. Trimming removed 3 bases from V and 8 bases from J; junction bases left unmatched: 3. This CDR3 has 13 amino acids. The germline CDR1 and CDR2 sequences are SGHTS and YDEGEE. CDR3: CASSSGLAYEQFF. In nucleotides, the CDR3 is TGTGCCAGCAGCTCGGGACTAGCCTATGAGCAGTTCTTC.

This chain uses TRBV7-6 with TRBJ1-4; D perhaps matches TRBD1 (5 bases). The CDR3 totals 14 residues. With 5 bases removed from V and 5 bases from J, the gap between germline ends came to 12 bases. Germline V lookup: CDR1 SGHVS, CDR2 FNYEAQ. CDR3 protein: CASSPGGGNEKLFF. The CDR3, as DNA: TGTGCCAGCAGCCCGGGGGGTGGGAATGAAAAACTGTTTTTT.

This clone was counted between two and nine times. The DNA for the CDR3 is TGTGCCAGCAGCTATAACCGCGAAAACATTCAGTACTTC. The encoded protein is CASSYNRENIQYF. V usage is TRBV5-4 and J usage is TRBJ2-4; D remains unclear. The CDR3 runs to 13 residues. With 3 bases removed from V and 5 bases from J, the gap between germline ends came to 9 bases. Germline V gives CDR1 SGHNT, CDR2 YYREEE (reference sequence).

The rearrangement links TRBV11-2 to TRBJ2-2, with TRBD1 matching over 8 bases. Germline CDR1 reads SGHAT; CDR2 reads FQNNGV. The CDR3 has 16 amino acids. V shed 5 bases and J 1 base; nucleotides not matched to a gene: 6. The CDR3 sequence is CASSGGTGMNTGELFF. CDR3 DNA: TGTGCCAGCAGCGGAGGGACAGGCATGAACACCGGGGAGCTGTTTTTT. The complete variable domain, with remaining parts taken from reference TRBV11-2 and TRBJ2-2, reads EAGVAQSPRYKIIEKRQSVAFWCNPISGHATLYWYQQILGQGPKLLIQFQNNGVVDDSQLPKDRFSAERLKGVDSTLKIQPAKLEDSAVYLCASSGGTGMNTGELFFGEGSRLTVL.

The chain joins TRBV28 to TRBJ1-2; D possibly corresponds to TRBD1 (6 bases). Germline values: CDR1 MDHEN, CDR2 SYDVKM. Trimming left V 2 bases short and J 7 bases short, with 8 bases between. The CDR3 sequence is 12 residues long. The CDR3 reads CASSLQGRGYTF. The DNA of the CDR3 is TGTGCCAGCAGTTTACAGGGGCGTGGCTACACCTTC.

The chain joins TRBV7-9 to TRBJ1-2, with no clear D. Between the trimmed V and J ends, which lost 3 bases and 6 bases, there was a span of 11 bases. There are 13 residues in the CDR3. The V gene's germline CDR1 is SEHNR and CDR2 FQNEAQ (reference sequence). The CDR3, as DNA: TGTGCCAGCAGCTTTGTCGCAAGCGATGGCTACACCTTC. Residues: CASSFVASDGYTF.

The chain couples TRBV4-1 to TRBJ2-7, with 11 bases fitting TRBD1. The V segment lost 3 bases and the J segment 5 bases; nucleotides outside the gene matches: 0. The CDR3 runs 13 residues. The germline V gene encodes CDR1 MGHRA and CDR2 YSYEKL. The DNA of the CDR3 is TGCGCCAGCAGCCAGGACAGGGGGCACGAGCAGTACTTC. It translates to CASSQDRGHEQYF.

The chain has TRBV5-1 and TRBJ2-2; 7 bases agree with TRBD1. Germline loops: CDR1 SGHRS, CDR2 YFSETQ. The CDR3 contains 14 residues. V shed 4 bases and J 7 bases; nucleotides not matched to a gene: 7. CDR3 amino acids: CASSEGTEGGELFF. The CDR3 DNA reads TGCGCCAGCAGCGAGGGGACAGAAGGCGGGGAGCTGTTTTTT.

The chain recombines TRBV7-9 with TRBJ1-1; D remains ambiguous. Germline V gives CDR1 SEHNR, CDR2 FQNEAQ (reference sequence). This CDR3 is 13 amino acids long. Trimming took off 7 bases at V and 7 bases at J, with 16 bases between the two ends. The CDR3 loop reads CASTAQEGSEAFF. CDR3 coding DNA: TGTGCCAGCACCGCTCAGGAGGGCAGTGAAGCTTTCTTT.

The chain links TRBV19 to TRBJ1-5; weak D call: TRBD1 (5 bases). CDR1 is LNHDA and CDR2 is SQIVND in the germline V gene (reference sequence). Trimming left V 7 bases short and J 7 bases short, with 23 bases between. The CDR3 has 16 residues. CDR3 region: CASTSYRRGRRQPQHF. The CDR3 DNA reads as TGTGCCAGTACCTCATATAGACGGGGGAGACGACAGCCCCAGCATTTT.